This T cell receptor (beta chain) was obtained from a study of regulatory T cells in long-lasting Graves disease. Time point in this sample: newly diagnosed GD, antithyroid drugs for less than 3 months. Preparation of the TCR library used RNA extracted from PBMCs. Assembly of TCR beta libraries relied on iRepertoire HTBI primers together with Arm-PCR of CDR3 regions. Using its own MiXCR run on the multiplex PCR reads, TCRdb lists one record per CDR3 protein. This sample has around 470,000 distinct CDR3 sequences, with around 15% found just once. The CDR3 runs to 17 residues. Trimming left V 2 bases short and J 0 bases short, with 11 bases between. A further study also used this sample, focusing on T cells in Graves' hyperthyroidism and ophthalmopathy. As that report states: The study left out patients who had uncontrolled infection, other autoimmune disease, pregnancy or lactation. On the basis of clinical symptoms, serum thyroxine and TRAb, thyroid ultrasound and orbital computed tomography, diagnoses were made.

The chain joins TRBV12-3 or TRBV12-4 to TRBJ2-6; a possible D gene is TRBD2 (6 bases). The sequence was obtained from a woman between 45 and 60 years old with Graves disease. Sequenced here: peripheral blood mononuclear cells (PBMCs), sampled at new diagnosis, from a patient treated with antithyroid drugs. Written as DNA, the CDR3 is TGTGCCAGCAGTTTAATGGGAGGAAGCTCTGGGGCCAACGTCCTGACTTTC. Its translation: CASSLMGGSSGANVLTF.